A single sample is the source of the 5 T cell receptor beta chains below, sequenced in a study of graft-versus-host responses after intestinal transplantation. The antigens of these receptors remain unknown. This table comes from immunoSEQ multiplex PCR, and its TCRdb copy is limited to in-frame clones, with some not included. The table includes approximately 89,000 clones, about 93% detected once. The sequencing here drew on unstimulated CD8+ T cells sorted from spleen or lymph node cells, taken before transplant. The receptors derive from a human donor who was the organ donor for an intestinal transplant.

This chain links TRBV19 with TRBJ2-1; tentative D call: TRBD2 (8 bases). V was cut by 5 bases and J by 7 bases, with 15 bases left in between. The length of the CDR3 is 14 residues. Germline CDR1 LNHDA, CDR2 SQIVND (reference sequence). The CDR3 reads CASSPLAGQNEQFF. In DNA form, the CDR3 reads TGTGCCAGTAGTCCCTTAGCGGGACAGAATGAGCAGTTCTTC.

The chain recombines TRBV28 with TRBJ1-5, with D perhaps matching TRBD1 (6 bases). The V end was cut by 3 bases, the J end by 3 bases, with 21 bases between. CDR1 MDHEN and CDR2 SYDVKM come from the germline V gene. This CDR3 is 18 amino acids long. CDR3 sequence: CASSLLMGGRGINQPQHF. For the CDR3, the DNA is TGTGCCAGCAGTTTGTTAATGGGTGGCAGGGGTATCAATCAGCCCCAGCATTTT.

The CDR3 sequence is CASSPNLGVDTLSGAFF. CDR3 DNA: TGTGCCAGCAGCCCGAATTTGGGCGTGGACACCTTGAGTGGAGCTTTCTTT. This chain joins TRBV7-2 and TRBJ1-1, with D tentatively TRBD1 (5 bases). CDR1 and CDR2 from the germline V gene are SGHTA and FQGNSA. Trimming cost V 5 bases and J 10 bases, with 29 bases left between them. CDR3 size: 17 residues.

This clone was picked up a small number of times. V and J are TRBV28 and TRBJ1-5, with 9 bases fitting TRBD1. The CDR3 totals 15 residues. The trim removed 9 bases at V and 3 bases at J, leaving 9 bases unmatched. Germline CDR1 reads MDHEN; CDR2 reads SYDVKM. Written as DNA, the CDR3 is TGTGCCAGTAAGACAGGGGGGAAACTCAATCAGCCCCAGCATTTT. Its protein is CASKTGGKLNQPQHF.

Here the CDR3 reads CASSLGRSQETQYF. The CDR3 nucleotides are TGCGCCAGCAGCTTGGGACGGAGCCAAGAGACCCAGTACTTC. The rearrangement uses TRBV5-1 and TRBJ2-5; D remains unclear. The CDR3 runs 14 residues. Looked up from germline, CDR1 is SGHRS and CDR2 is YFSETQ. The V gene lost 0 bases and the J gene lost 1 base, with 7 bases spanning the gap.